The clone carrying this T cell receptor (beta chain) was observed a handful of times. Its antigen is as yet unknown. This sample was included in a study of metastatic and nonmetastatic thyroid tumors. Study at large: Repertoire comparisons spanned blood and tumor or nodule tissue from malignant and benign thyroid patients.

The entire patient cohort was treatment-naive prior to thyroid surgery. Points from the study as a whole: Reports indicated that malignant thyroid tumors showed significantly higher TCR beta diversity than benign nodules did, in blood and tumor.

In the original processing: What underpinned the distant-metastasis classifier for papillary thyroid cancer was the set of CDR3 differences across clinicopathological groups. TCRdb re-analyzed the PCR reads through MiXCR. TCRdb's processing, not the authors', yielded these V and J calls. The table shows roughly 34,000 clones, with around 16% occurring only once. Trimming stripped 4 bases from V and 6 bases from J, with 8 bases between. Germline V gives CDR1 SGHDT, CDR2 YYEEEE. This CDR3 has 11 residues. The J gene is TRBJ2-7, the V gene TRBV5-6; no clear D. The sequence was obtained from a male donor with papillary thyroid cancer or a benign thyroid nodule (not recorded which). Some clones in this sample may be carry-over from other donors' samples. Sequencing used blood. CDR3 residues: CASSRGPEQYF. The DNA of the CDR3 is TGTGCCAGCAGCCGCGGACCCGAGCAGTACTTC. Full variable domain (missing parts from reference TRBV5-6 and TRBJ2-7): DAGVTQSPTHLIKTRGQQVTLRCSPKSGHDTVSWYQQALGQGPQFIFQYYEEEERQRGNFPDRFSGHQFPNYSSELNVNALLLGDSALYLCASSRGPEQYFGPGTRLTVT.